Listed here are 13 T cell receptor beta chains from one sample, sequenced in a study of blood T cell repertoires in COVID-19 (dated by TCRdb to 2018 to 2020). Library method: the immunoSEQ multiplex PCR assay. TCRdb took over this immuneACCESS table, retaining in-frame rearrangements with V and J assigned. Such tables are incomplete; in checked studies, under half of the missing clones stem from an unresolved V gene, and the remainder is unexplained. The sample table contains approximately 150,000 clones; only one count was recorded for roughly 80% of them. The ten largest account for 6.2% of the sample. The sequencing input was PBMCs or T cells enriched from blood (not recorded which). These receptors were obtained from a middle-aged woman who had recovered from COVID-19.

This chain joins TRBV11-3 and TRBJ1-1, with D possibly being TRBD1 (5 bases). Germline V gene sequence: CDR1 SGHNT, CDR2 YENEEA. The CDR3 loop spans 15 amino acids. V was cut by 1 base and J by 1 base, with 10 bases left in between. The CDR3 here is CASSLGAGQNTEAFF. CDR3 DNA sequence: TGTGCCAGCAGCTTAGGAGCAGGACAGAACACTGAAGCTTTCTTT.

The genes are TRBV2 and TRBJ1-1; weak D call: TRBD1 (6 bases). CDR3 length equals 13 residues. V gave up 8 bases and J gave up 5 bases, with 15 bases separating them. Per the germline V gene, CDR1 is SNHLY and CDR2 is FYNNEI. The CDR3 region is CASGGETGTEAFF. The CDR3 DNA is TGTGCCAGCGGGGGGGAAACAGGGACTGAAGCTTTCTTT.

The genes are TRBV19 and TRBJ2-1, with D perhaps TRBD1 (5 bases). The germline V gene has CDR1 LNHDA and CDR2 SQIVND (reference sequence). The CDR3 runs 13 residues. V was trimmed by 3 bases and J by 6 bases, leaving 9 bases between them. The CDR3 loop reads CASSIGRANEQFF. CDR3 in DNA: TGTGCCAGTAGTATCGGCAGGGCCAATGAGCAGTTCTTC. The variable domain in full, with the rest retrieved from reference TRBV19 and TRBJ2-1, is DGGITQSPKYLFRKEGQNVTLSCEQNLNHDAMYWYRQDPGQGLRLIYYSQIVNDFQKGDIAEGYSVSREKKESFPLTVTSAQKNPTAFYLCASSIGRANEQFFGPGTRLTVL.

The rearrangement joins TRBV5-4 to TRBJ2-3; D perhaps matches TRBD2 (5 bases). The CDR3 runs 12 residues. Germline V gene lookup returns CDR1 SGHNT and CDR2 YYREEE (reference sequence). With 7 bases removed from V and 6 bases from J, the gap between germline ends came to 12 bases. CDR3 loop: CASGPGKDTQYF. The CDR3 region has the DNA TGTGCCAGCGGCCCGGGGAAGGATACGCAGTATTTT.

This clone has a single count. The V call is TRBV5-1, the J call TRBJ2-7; weak D call: TRBD2 (5 bases). Deletions cut 2 bases from V and 1 base from J, with 7 bases between. The CDR3 extends over 13 amino acids. Germline V lookup: CDR1 SGHRS, CDR2 YFSETQ. The CDR3 DNA sequence: TGCGCCAGCAGCTTCGGGGTGTCCTACGAGCAGTACTTC. This codes for CASSFGVSYEQYF.

This sequence joins TRBV7-8 and TRBJ2-5; 8 bases are shared with TRBD1. The trim removed 3 bases at V and 1 base at J, leaving 1 base unmatched. From germline, CDR1 is SGHVS and CDR2 FQNEAQ. The CDR3 extends over 14 amino acids. In DNA, the CDR3 is TGTGCCAGCAGCTTCAGGGGGCCCCAAGAGACCCAGTACTTC. Its translation: CASSFRGPQETQYF. Together with reference TRBV7-8 and TRBJ2-5, the CDR3 gives the full variable domain: GAGVSQSPRYKVAKRGQDVALRCDPISGHVSLFWYQQALGQGPEFLTYFQNEAQLDKSGLPSDRFFAERPEGSVSTLKIQRTQQEDSAVYLCASSFRGPQETQYFGPGTRLLVL.

The chain recombines TRBV3-1 (or the pseudogene TRBV3-2) with TRBJ2-1, with TRBD2 identical over 7 bases. Per the germline V gene, CDR1 is LGHDT and CDR2 is YNNKEL (reference sequence). The J segment lost 7 bases and the V segment lost 1 base, leaving 10 bases of the junction unmatched. The CDR3 sequence is 16 residues long. The CDR3 spells CASSQALAAGVNEQFF. The CDR3, as DNA: TGTGCCAGCAGCCAAGCCCTAGCGGCCGGGGTAAATGAGCAGTTCTTC.

The V call is TRBV7-8, the J call TRBJ1-2; no definite D call. Trimming pared 2 bases from V and 0 bases from J, leaving 4 bases between. Germline assignment: CDR1 SGHVS and CDR2 FQNEAQ. This CDR3 spans 13 amino acids. The CDR3 DNA reads as TGTGCCAGCAGCTTATCTTCTAACTATGGCTACACCTTC. Protein: CASSLSSNYGYTF.

The V and J genes are TRBV9 and TRBJ2-1, with 8 bases fitting TRBD2. Germline values: CDR1 SGDLS, CDR2 YYNGEE. This CDR3 spans 16 amino acids. With V trimmed by 3 bases and J by 4 bases, 9 bases remained unmatched. The CDR3 DNA follows: TGTGCCAGCAGCGCAATCGGGACTAGTCTTTACAATGAGCAGTTCTTC. Encoded protein: CASSAIGTSLYNEQFF.

The J gene is TRBJ2-7, the V gene TRBV7-6, with a weak D call TRBD1 (6 bases). Trimming removed 5 bases at V and 3 bases at J, with 11 bases between. The V gene's germline CDR1 is SGHVS and CDR2 FNYEAQ. This CDR3 contains 13 residues. The DNA for the CDR3 is TGTGCCAGCAGCCTACAGGGTGACTACGAGCAGTACTTC. Encoded protein: CASSLQGDYEQYF.

The chain joins TRBV27 to TRBJ1-6, with 12 bases fitting TRBD1. The V segment lost 6 bases and the J segment 11 bases; nucleotides outside the gene matches: 8. The CDR3 spans 15 residues. Germline V gene sequence: CDR1 MNHEY, CDR2 SMNVEV (reference sequence). The CDR3 bases are TGTGCCAGCAGAAGGGACAGGGGGCCGGTTGCACCCCTCCACTTT. As protein: CASRRDRGPVAPLHF.

The chain is built from TRBV11-2 and TRBJ2-1; 7 bases align to TRBD2. The CDR3 has 15 amino acids. Germline values: CDR1 SGHAT, CDR2 FQNNGV. Trimming at V came to 1 base and at J to 6 bases, leaving 6 bases not matched to a gene. CDR3 sequence reads: CASSLALAAFNEQFF. CDR3 coding DNA: TGTGCCAGCAGCTTAGCCCTAGCGGCATTCAATGAGCAGTTCTTC.

The chain is built from TRBV5-4 and TRBJ1-2; D is unresolved. Trimming took 0 bases from V and 8 from J, leaving 11 bases between them. Germline CDR1 and CDR2: SGHNT and YYREEE (reference sequence). The CDR3 consists of 13 residues. CDR3 sequence reads: CASSLVAGSGYTF. The CDR3 nucleotides are TGTGCCAGCAGCTTGGTAGCCGGGTCGGGCTACACCTTC.